This T cell receptor beta chain was retrieved from a study of blood T cell repertoires in COVID-19. Some clones are missing from TCRdb's copy, which holds only in-frame ones; the method was immunoSEQ multiplex PCR. The sample has some 220,000 clones, roughly 90% seen once; the top ten hold more than 3.5%. The germline gives CDR1 KGHSH, CDR2 LQKENI. CDR3 length: 18 amino acids. The J segment lost 4 bases and the V segment lost 1 base, leaving 8 bases of the junction unmatched. The specimen sequenced was PBMCs or T cells enriched from blood (not recorded which). This TCR was recovered from a woman aged 40 to 50 with acute COVID-19. The J gene is TRBJ2-6, the V gene TRBV18; TRBD1 agrees at 9 bases. DNA for the CDR3: TGTGCCAGCTCACCACAGGGACAGGGAATTACGGGGGCCAACGTCCTGACTTTC. Its translation: CASSPQGQGITGANVLTF.